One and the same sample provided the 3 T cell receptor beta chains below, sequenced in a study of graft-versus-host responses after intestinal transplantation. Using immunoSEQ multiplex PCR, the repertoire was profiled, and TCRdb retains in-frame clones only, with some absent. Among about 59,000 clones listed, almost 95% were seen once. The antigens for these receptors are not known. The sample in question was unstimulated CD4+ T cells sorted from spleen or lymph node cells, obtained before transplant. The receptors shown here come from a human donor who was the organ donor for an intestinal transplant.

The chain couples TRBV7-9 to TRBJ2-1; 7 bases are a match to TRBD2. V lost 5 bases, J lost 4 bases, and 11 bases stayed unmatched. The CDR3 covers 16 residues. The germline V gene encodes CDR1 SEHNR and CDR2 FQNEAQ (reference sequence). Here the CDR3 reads CASSPGSGTQYNEQFF. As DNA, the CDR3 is TGTGCCAGCAGCCCTGGAAGCGGGACCCAATACAATGAGCAGTTCTTC.

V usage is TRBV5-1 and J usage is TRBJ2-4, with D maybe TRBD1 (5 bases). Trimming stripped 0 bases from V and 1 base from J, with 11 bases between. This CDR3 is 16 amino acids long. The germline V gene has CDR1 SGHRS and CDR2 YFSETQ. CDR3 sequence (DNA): TGCGCCAGCAGCTTGGCTGGGAAGGGGGCCAAAAACATTCAGTACTTC. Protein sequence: CASSLAGKGAKNIQYF.

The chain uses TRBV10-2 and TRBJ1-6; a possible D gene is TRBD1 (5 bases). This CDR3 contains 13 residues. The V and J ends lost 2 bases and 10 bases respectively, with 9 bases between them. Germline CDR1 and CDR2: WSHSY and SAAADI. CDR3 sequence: CASSEGGGSPLHF. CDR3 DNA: TGCGCCAGCAGTGAGGGGGGAGGGTCACCCCTCCACTTT.